This record concerns one T cell receptor (beta chain) sequence. Its antigen is still unknown. PCR employed 60 Vbeta and 13 Jbeta primers. Generated by immunoSEQ multiplex PCR, the TCRdb table keeps only in-frame clones and is missing some. This table has 180,000 or so clones, over 60% appearing once. The data stem from a study of cytomegalovirus exposure and HLA in healthy donors. In the study overall: Within the Caucasian-associated ancestry cluster were 81% of the roughly 380 genotyped donors. Regarding the study as a whole: Across donors, most TCRs were seen rarely, yet some public ones were widespread. In a later analysis, at a false discovery rate of 0.05, about 17,000 TCR beta sequences matched HLA alleles. In a later analysis, parvovirus B19, influenza, CMV and Epstein-Barr virus appeared linked to several top co-occurrence clusters.

The length of the CDR3 is 14 residues. Germline-derived CDR1 and CDR2 are MGHRA and YSYEKL. V was pared by 2 bases and J by 6 bases, with 11 bases between. The V gene is TRBV4-1, the J gene TRBJ1-5; D remains ambiguous. Source material: PBMCs. The source of this sequence is a man aged 35-49 years in good health and CMV-seropositive. CDR3: CASSQPLAGQPQHF. CDR3 nucleotides: TGCGCCAGCAGCCAACCCCTCGCCGGTCAGCCCCAGCATTTT.